Detailed here is one TCR beta chain. Its antigen is unidentified. Germline CDR1 LNHNV, CDR2 YYDKDF (reference sequence). The CDR3 consists of 15 residues. V lost 5 bases to trimming and J lost 5 bases, with 19 bases between them. The sample originates from a study of T cell responses to AZD1222 COVID-19 vaccine. Overall study context: Recipients boosted at about 4 weeks or about 12 weeks are pooled.

The study's findings and limits: The donor group comprised mostly white British people and more females; the analysis possibly underestimated clonal diversity. Sampling captured repertoires only after the peak T cell response. Close to half of spike-specific TCRs reportedly recognize unmutated variant regions.

The repertoire was sequenced with immunoSEQ multiplex PCR; TCRdb's copy has only in-frame clones and lacks some. Of roughly 160,000 clones listed, 75% to 90% are singletons. This receptor was identified in an adult in good health. The chain couples TRBV15 to TRBJ2-7; TRBD2 might be the D (7 bases). The sequences come from peripheral blood, collected on day 0 of AZD1222 vaccination. The CDR3 sequence is CATSDPPGGRNEQYF. The DNA for the CDR3 is TGTGCCACCAGCGACCCCCCCGGGGGGCGGAACGAGCAGTACTTC. The full variable domain, in which reference TRBV15 and TRBJ2-7 provide the parts outside the CDR3, is DAMVIQNPRYQVTQFGKPVTLSCSQTLNHNVMYWYQQKSSQAPKLLFHYYDKDFNNEADTPDNFQSRRPNTSFCFLDIRSPGLGDTAMYLCATSDPPGGRNEQYFGPGTRLTVT.